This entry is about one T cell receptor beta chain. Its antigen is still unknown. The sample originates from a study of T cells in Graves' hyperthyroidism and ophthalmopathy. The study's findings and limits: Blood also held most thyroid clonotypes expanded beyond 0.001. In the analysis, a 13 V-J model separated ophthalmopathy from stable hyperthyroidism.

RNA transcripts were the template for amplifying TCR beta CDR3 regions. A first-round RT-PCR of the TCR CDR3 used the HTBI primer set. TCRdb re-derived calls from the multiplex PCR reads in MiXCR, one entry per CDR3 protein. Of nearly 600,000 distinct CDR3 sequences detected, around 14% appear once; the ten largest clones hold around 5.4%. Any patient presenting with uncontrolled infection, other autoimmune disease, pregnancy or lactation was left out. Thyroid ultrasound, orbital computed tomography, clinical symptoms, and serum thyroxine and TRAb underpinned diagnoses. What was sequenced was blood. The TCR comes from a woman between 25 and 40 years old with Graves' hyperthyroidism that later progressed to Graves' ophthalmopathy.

The CDR3 DNA reads TGTGCCTGGAGCGTCCTACAGGGAAACACTGAAGCTTTCTTT. Its translation: CAWSVLQGNTEAFF. The V gene is TRBV30, the J gene TRBJ1-1; weak D call: TRBD1 (6 bases). There are 14 residues in the CDR3. Germline-derived CDR1 and CDR2 are GTSNPN and SVGIG (reference sequence). V was shortened by 3 bases and J by 2 bases, with 13 bases between the two germline ends.